This T cell receptor (beta chain) was found in a study of cytomegalovirus exposure and HLA in healthy donors. Whole-study results and caveats: The study flagged some 170 TCR beta chains as cytomegalovirus-associated.

The CDR3 spans 15 residues. Between the trimmed V and J ends, which lost 1 base and 1 base, there was a span of 11 bases. CDR1 is MGHRA, CDR2 YSYEKL, per germline. A word on this clone: No antigen is known for it.

This PCR relied on a set of 60 Vbeta primers and 13 Jbeta primers. Here immunoSEQ multiplex PCR was the method, and the copy in TCRdb shows in-frame clones only, minus some. This sample carries 150,000 to 200,000 clones, over 80% of them seen once, and the ten largest clones take approximately 1.2%. V and J are TRBV4-1 and TRBJ2-7, with a possible D match to TRBD1 (5 bases). Sequencing input: PBMCs. The sequence was collected from a boy younger than 10 in good health and CMV-seronegative. The chain's CDR3 is CASSQGQGFSYEQYF. The CDR3 nucleotides are TGCGCCAGCAGCCAAGGTCAGGGATTTTCCTACGAGCAGTACTTC.